This T cell receptor beta chain came from a study of blood T cell repertoires in COVID-19. On the study more broadly: From the United States, Italy and Spain came samples of acute and convalescent COVID-19.

The CDR3 extends over 15 amino acids. The V gene's germline CDR1 is SGHTA and CDR2 FQGNSA. The V gene end was trimmed by 1 base and the J gene end by 4 bases; junction bases not matched to a gene: 7. Original data processing: Reference gene primers were amplified, and this amplification served to estimate nucleated cell counts. Some clones are missing from TCRdb's copy, which holds only in-frame ones; the method was immunoSEQ multiplex PCR. That table is the source of V, J and clone size, and D and trimming were worked out from the DNA. The sample includes nearly 300,000 clones, around 89% of them seen just once. This clone was picked up one time.

The receptor's source is a woman aged 25 to 39 who had recovered from COVID-19. Sample: peripheral blood. The gene calls are TRBV7-2 and TRBJ2-7; TRBD1 agrees at 7 bases. The CDR3 DNA follows: TGTGCCAGCAGCTTAGGAGGACAGGACCCTTACGAGCAGTACTTC. This translates into CASSLGGQDPYEQYF.